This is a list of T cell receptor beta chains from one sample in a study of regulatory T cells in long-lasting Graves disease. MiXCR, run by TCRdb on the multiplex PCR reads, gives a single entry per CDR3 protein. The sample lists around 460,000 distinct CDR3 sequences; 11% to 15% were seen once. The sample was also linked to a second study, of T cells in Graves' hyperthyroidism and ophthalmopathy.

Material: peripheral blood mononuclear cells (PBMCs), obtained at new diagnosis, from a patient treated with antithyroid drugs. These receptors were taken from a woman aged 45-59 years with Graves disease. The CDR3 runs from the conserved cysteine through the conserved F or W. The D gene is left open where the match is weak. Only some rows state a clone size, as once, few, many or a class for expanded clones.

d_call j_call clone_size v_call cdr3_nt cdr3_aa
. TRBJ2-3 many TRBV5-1 TGCGCCAGCAGCCCCGTCGTTGGCGGCACAGATACGCAGTATTTT CASSPVVGGTDTQYF
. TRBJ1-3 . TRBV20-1 TGCAGTGCTAGAGATCGTCAGTACTTTTCTGGAAACACCATATATTTT CSARDRQYFSGNTIYF
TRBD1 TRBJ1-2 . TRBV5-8 TGTGCCAGCAGCCCCGGGGACAGACTCTATGGCTACACCTTC CASSPGDRLYGYTF
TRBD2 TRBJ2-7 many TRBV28 TGTGCCAGCAGTCGTACTAGCGGGGGGCTTCTGGAGCAGTACTTC CASSRTSGGLLEQYF
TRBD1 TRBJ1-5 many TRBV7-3 TGTGCCAGCAGCTTATGGACAGGGGGCAGGCAGCCCCAGCATTTT CASSLWTGGRQPQHF
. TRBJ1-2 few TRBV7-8 TGTGCCAGCAGCTTAGATCAGGGGTGGGGGTATGGCTACACCTTC CASSLDQGWGYGYTF
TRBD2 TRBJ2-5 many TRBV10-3 TGTGCCATCAGTGACAGCGGGGAGGAGACCCAGTACTTC CAISDSGEETQYF
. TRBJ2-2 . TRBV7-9 TGTGCCAGCCCATATTCCGACAGGAACACCGGGGAGCTGTTTTTT CASPYSDRNTGELFF
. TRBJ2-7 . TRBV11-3 TGTGCCAGCAGCTTAAACAGGGGAGGCAGCGACGAGCAGTACTTC CASSLNRGGSDEQYF
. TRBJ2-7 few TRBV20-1 TGCAGTGCTAGAGATTTGGCAGTTCACTACTCCTACGAGCAGTACTTC CSARDLAVHYSYEQYF
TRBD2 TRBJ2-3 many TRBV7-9 TGTGCCAGCAGCTCGGGACTAGCGGGTCGGGAAGATACGCAGTATTTT CASSSGLAGREDTQYF
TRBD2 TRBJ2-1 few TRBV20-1 TGCAGTGCTCACGGGGGACTAGCGGGAGGGTACTCCTACAATGAGCAGTTCTTC CSAHGGLAGGYSYNEQFF
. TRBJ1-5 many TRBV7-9 TGTGCCAGCAGCTCTGGGTTGATTCAGCCCCAGCATTTT CASSSGLIQPQHF
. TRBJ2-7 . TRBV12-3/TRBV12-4 TGTGCCAGCAGTGGGCGGGTTTCCTACGAGCAGTACTTC CASSGRVSYEQYF
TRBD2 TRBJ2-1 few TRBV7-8 TGTGCCAGCAGCTTATATGCCGGACTAGCCCTTAATGAGCAGTTCTTC CASSLYAGLALNEQFF
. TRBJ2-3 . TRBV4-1 TGTGCCAGCAGCCAAGGGCGTGGCACAGATACGCAGTATTTT CASSQGRGTDTQYF
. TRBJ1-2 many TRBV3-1 TGTGCCAGCAGCCAAGATCTTGACCGTAACTATGGCTACACCTTC CASSQDLDRNYGYTF
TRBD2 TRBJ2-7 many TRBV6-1 TGTGCCAGCAGCCGTCCTAGCGGGAGTAGCTCCTACGAGCAGTACTTC CASSRPSGSSSYEQYF
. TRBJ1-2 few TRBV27 TGTGCCAGCAAGGAGGGAGGGAATTATGGCTACACCTTC CASKEGGNYGYTF
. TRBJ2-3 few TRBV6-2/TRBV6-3 TGTGCCAGCAGTGATCCCTTGGAACTGGATACGCAGTATTTT CASSDPLELDTQYF
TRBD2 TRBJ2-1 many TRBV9 TGTGCCAGCAGCGGAATAACTCTAGCGGGAGTACGGAATGAGCAGTTCTTC CASSGITLAGVRNEQFF
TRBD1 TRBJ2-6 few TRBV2 TGTGCCAGCAGTGGTGGACAGGGGTTTGGTGGGGCCAACGTCCTGACTTTC CASSGGQGFGGANVLTF
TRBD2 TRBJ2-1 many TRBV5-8 TGTGCCAGCAGCTCGGGACTAGCCGGCAGAAATGAGCAGTTCTTC CASSSGLAGRNEQFF
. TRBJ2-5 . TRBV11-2 TGTGCCAGCAGCCAAGATTTTATTTCGACCCAAGAGACCCAGTACTTC CASSQDFISTQETQYF
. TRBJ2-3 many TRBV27 TGTGCCAGCAGCAGCCTTGGGGACGGCACAGATACGCAGTATTTT CASSSLGDGTDTQYF
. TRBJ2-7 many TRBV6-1 TGTGCCAGCACCCCAGTAAGCGCCTACGAGCAGTACTTC CASTPVSAYEQYF
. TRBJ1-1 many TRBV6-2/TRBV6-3 TGTGCCAGCCGCAACAGAGGGCTAAGTGCGGCTTTCTTT CASRNRGLSAAFF
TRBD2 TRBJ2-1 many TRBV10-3 TGTGCCATCAGTGACGCTAGCGGGAGTCTAGATGAGCAGTTCTTC CAISDASGSLDEQFF
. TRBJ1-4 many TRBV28 TGTGCCAGCAGTTTAGCGGGACCCAATGAAAAACTGTTTTTT CASSLAGPNEKLFF
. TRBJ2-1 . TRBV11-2 TGTGCCAGCAGCCTCGGGACAAGGAGCTCCTACGAGCAGTTCTTC CASSLGTRSSYEQFF
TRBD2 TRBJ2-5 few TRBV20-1 TGCAGTGCTGTACCCGGGACTAGTGGAGAGACCCAGTACTTC CSAVPGTSGETQYF
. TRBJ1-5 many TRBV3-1 TGTGCCAGCAGCCAAGGACCCCAGAATAGCAATCAGCCCCAGCATTTT CASSQGPQNSNQPQHF
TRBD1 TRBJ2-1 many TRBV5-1 TGCGCCAGCAGCGCGGGACAGGGCTCCTACAATGAGCAGTTCTTC CASSAGQGSYNEQFF
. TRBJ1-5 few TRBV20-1 TGCAGTGCTAGAAACCTACTCCTGCGGCAGGGAGTTTCGGGCAATCAGCCCCAGCATTTT CSARNLLLRQGVSGNQPQHF
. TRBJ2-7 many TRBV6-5 TGTGCCAGCAGTTCCACTAGCAGGTACTACGAGCAGTACTTC CASSSTSRYYEQYF
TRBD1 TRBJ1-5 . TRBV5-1 TGCGCCAGCAGCCTGACAGGGAGCCAGCCCCAGCATTTT CASSLTGSQPQHF
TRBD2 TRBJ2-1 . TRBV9 TGTGCCAGCAGCGGGACCGGGACTAGCGGGAGAACTGAGCAGTTCTTC CASSGTGTSGRTEQFF
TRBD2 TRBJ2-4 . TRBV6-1 TGTGCCAGCAGACACAGTCCGGGACTAGCGGACCTAGCCAAAAACATTCAGTACTTC CASRHSPGLADLAKNIQYF
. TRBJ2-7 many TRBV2 TGTGCCAGCAGCCCACACTACGAGCAGTACTTC CASSPHYEQYF
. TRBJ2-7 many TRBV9 TGTGCCAGCAGCGTAGCCTCCACAGGGCCCGACTACGAGCAGTACTTC CASSVASTGPDYEQYF
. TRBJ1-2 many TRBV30 TGTGCCTGGAGTAGCATAAACTATGGCTACACCTTC CAWSSINYGYTF
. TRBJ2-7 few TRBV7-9 TGTGCCAGCAGCTTAGGAACAGTCTCCTACGAGCAGTACTTC CASSLGTVSYEQYF
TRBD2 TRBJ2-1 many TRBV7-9 TGTGCCAGCAGCTTAGATGGGTTGGGTAGCGGGAGTGGAGGAGTCTCCTACAATGAGCAGTTCTTC CASSLDGLGSGSGGVSYNEQFF
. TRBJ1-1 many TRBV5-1 TGCGCCAGCAAGGTGAACACTGAAGCTTTCTTT CASKVNTEAFF
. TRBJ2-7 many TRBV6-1 TGTGCCAGCAGCTCAGACAGGACCGCCTACGAGCAGTACTTC CASSSDRTAYEQYF
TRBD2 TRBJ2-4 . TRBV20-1 TGCAGTGCTACCCGACTAGCGACAGCCAAAAACATTCAGTACTTC CSATRLATAKNIQYF
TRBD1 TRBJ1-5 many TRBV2 TGTGCCACCCGGGACAGGGATCAGCCCCAGCATTTT CATRDRDQPQHF
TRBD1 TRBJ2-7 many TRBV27 TGTGCCAGCAGTGGTTTTACGACGTTCGTGCCGGGACAGGGTTCCTACGAGCAGTACTTC CASSGFTTFVPGQGSYEQYF
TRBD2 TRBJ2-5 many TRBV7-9 TGTGCCAGCAGCTTTCCGGGAGGACAAGAGACCCAGTACTTC CASSFPGGQETQYF
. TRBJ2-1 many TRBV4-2 TGTGCCAGCAGCCAAGAGGGAAGCGGTAACGAGCAGTTCTTC CASSQEGSGNEQFF
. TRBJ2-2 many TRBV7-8 TGTGCCAGCAGCTTAGACATCGGGGAGCTGTTTTTT CASSLDIGELFF
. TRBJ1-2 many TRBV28 TGTGCCAGCAGTTTATCCCGAATGACAGGACCTTCTAGCTATGGCTACACCTTC CASSLSRMTGPSSYGYTF
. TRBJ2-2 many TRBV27 TGTGCCAGCAGTTTAATTCCCGGGTTTGGCACCGGGGAGCTGTTTTTT CASSLIPGFGTGELFF
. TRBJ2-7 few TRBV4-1 TGCGCCAGCAGCCAAGTGCTAGCGACCAGCTCCTACGAGCAGTACTTC CASSQVLATSSYEQYF
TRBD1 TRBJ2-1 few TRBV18 TGTGCCAGCTCACCACTTCCAGGGGGCCCCTACAATGAGCAGTTCTTC CASSPLPGGPYNEQFF
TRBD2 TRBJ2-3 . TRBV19 TGTGCCAGTAGCAACACACTAGCGGTAATAGAGGATACGCAGTATTTT CASSNTLAVIEDTQYF
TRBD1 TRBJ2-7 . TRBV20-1 TGCAGTGCTAGAAGACGACTGGGGGACAGGGGCTCCCCCTACGAGCAGTACTTC CSARRRLGDRGSPYEQYF
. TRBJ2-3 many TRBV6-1 TGTGCCAGCAGTGCAATAAGCGGTACCAGCACAGATACGCAGTATTTT CASSAISGTSTDTQYF
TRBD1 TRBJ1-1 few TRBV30 TGTGCCTGGAGTGCAGGGGACAGGGTCACTGAAGCTTTCTTT CAWSAGDRVTEAFF
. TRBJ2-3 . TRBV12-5 TGTGCTAGTGGTTTCGGGACGGAGTCTAGCACAGATACGCAGTATTTT CASGFGTESSTDTQYF